The subject of this entry is one TCR beta chain. Its antigen is undetermined. Trimming shortened V by 4 bases and J by 2 bases, and 7 bases separated the two germline ends. Germline values: CDR1 SNHLY, CDR2 FYNNEI. CDR3 length: 13 amino acids. This sample stems from a study of blood T cells in healthy people across ages. Overall study results and limits: Higher diversity, along with more naive CD4+ cells, distinguished long-lived donors from aged donors. Age brought a roughly linear fall in TCR beta diversity measured per million T cells.

Per sample, no less than 5.5 micrograms of total RNA were extracted. A second PCR, run for about 6 to 11 cycles, used a sample-barcoded 5' primer plus a J-beta primer mix. TCRdb re-called the 5' RACE reads with MiXCR, one entry per CDR3 protein. The data contain 550,000 to 700,000 distinct CDR3 sequences, 25% to 30% of them singletons. The specimen sequenced was blood. The sequence was obtained from an older woman in good health. J is TRBJ2-3 and V is TRBV2, with unresolved D. As DNA, the CDR3 is TGTGCCAGCAGTGTTTACACCACAGATACGCAGTATTTT. This sequence encodes CASSVYTTDTQYF.